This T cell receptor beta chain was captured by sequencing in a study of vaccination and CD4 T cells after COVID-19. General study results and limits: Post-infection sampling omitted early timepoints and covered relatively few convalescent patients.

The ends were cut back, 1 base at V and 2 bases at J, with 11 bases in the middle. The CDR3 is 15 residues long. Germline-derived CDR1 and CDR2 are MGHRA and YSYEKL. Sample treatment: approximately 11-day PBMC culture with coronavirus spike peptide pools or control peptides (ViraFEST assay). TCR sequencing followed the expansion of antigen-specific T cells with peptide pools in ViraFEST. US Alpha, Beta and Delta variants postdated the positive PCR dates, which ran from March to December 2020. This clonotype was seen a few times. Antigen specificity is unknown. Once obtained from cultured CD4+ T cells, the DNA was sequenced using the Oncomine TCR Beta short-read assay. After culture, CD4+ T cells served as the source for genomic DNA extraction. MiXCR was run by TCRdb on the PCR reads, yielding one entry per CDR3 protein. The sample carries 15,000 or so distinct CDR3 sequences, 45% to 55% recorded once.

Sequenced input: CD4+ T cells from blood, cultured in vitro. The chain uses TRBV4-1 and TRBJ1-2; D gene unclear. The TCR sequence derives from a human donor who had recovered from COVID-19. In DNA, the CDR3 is TGCGCCAGCAGCCAAGTTTCTGGTCTCAACTATGGCTACACCTTC. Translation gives CASSQVSGLNYGYTF.